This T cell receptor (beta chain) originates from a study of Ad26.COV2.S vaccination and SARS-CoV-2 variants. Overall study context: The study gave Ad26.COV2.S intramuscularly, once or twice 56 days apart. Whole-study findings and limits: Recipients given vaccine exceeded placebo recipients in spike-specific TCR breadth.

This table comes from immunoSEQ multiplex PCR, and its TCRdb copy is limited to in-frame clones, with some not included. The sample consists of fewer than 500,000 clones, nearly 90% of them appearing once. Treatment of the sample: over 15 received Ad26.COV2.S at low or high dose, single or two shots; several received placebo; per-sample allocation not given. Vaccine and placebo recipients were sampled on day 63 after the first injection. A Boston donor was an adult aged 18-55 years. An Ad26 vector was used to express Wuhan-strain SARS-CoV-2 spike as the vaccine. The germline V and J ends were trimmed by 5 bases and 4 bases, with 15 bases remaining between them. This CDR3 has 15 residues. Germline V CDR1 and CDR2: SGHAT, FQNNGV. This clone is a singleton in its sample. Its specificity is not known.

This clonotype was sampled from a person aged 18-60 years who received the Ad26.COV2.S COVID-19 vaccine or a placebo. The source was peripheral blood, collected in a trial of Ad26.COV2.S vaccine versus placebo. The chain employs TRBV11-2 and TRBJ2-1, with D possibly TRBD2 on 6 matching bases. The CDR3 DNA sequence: TGTGCCAGCAGCAGGGGACTCGGGATATACAATGAGCAGTTCTTC. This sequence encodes CASSRGLGIYNEQFF.